This passage covers 16 T cell receptor beta chains from one sample sequenced in a study of blood T cell repertoires in COVID-19. TCRdb keeps only in-frame clones here, not all; method: immunoSEQ multiplex PCR. The sample shows 150,000 to 200,000 clones, roughly 85% of them seen only once. Sequencing was done on a sample of peripheral blood. The receptors originated from a human donor with acute or convalescent COVID-19. The donor label of this sample is uncertain.

The chain uses TRBV4-2 and TRBJ1-2; 7 bases match TRBD1. Germline CDR1 reads LGHNA; CDR2 reads YNFKEQ. The CDR3 sequence is 15 residues long. The junction had 6 bases not matched to a gene; V was cut back by 1 base and J by 4 bases. The CDR3 DNA reads as TGTGCCAGCAGCCAAGCCCGGGACAGCCCCTATGGCTACACCTTC. Its protein product is CASSQARDSPYGYTF.

Details on this clone: In the same sample, other DNA sequences code for this CDR3. The rearrangement joins TRBV7-9 to TRBJ1-2; weak D call: TRBD1 (6 bases). The germline CDR1 and CDR2 sequences are SEHNR and FQNEAQ (reference sequence). This CDR3 comprises 14 residues. V lost 3 bases, J lost 2 bases, and 10 bases lay in between. The CDR3: CASSLGQGNYGYTF. As DNA, the CDR3 is TGTGCCAGCAGCTTGGGGCAGGGGAACTATGGCTACACCTTC.

The V and J genes are TRBV21-1 and TRBJ2-7; the table assigns TRBD1, which was not confirmed against the DNA. TRBV21-1 is recorded as a pseudogene. CDR3 size: 20 residues. The DNA for the CDR3 is TGTGCCAGCAGCAAAACCCGAAGACCAAGCCGACCGACAGGGACCTACGAGCAGTACTTC. Its protein is CASSKTRRPSRPTGTYEQYF.

The rearrangement links TRBV6-6 to TRBJ2-7, with D perhaps TRBD2 (5 bases). The germline V and J ends were trimmed by 2 bases and 3 bases, with 11 bases remaining between them. There are 14 residues in the CDR3. Germline V gene lookup returns CDR1 MNHNY and CDR2 SVGAGI (reference sequence). As DNA, the CDR3 is TGTGCCAGCAGTTACGAAGCTGGGAGCTACGAGCAGTACTTC. It codes for CASSYEAGSYEQYF.

This clone was seen only once. The J gene is TRBJ1-1, the V gene TRBV5-1; TRBD1 agrees at 11 bases. Trimming removed 4 bases from V and 4 bases from J; junction bases left unmatched: 6. The germline gives CDR1 SGHRS, CDR2 YFSETQ. This CDR3 is built from 15 residues. This CDR3 reads CASSQDRGRVTEAFF. CDR3 in DNA: TGCGCCAGCAGCCAGGACAGGGGGCGCGTCACTGAAGCTTTCTTT.

The rearrangement links TRBV3-1 (or the pseudogene TRBV3-2) to TRBJ1-2, with D maybe TRBD1 (6 bases). With 8 bases removed from V and 3 bases from J, the gap between germline ends came to 22 bases. Germline CDR1 reads LGHDT; CDR2 reads YNNKEL (reference sequence). The CDR3 runs to 16 residues. CDR3 in amino acids: CASGHRGMGVDYGYTF. The CDR3 DNA follows: TGTGCCAGCGGTCATAGGGGGATGGGGGTGGACTATGGCTACACCTTC.

This clone was detected a few times. The chain combines TRBV5-1 with TRBJ2-7, with 9 bases lining up with TRBD2. CDR1 SGHRS and CDR2 YFSETQ come from the germline V gene. The junction had 8 bases not matched to a gene; V was cut back by 4 bases and J by 0 bases. CDR3 length: 16 residues. The DNA of the CDR3 is TGCGCCAGCAGCGGGACTAGCCCATTTAACTCCTACGAGCAGTACTTC. Its translation: CASSGTSPFNSYEQYF.

The chain links TRBV4-1 to TRBJ2-7; 7 bases agree with TRBD2. The CDR3 length is 12 residues. V dropped 4 bases and J dropped 6; count of bases not matched to a gene: 3. The germline gives CDR1 MGHRA, CDR2 YSYEKL. CDR3 sequence: CASSLGGVEQYF. In DNA, the CDR3 is TGCGCCAGCAGCCTGGGGGGGGTCGAGCAGTACTTC.

The chain is built from TRBV19 and TRBJ1-2, with 7 bases fitting TRBD1. Germline-derived CDR1 and CDR2 are LNHDA and SQIVND (reference sequence). The ends lost 3 bases at V and 4 bases at J; junction bases unmatched: 8. This CDR3 has 15 residues. The CDR3 bases are TGTGCCAGTAGTATGGGCACAGGGGCCCTCTATGGCTACACCTTC. Translating gives CASSMGTGALYGYTF.

A single count supports this clone. The chain uses TRBV27 and TRBJ1-2; the match to TRBD1 covers 10 bases. The CDR3 has 14 residues. Germline values: CDR1 MNHEY, CDR2 SMNVEV (reference sequence). The V gene end was trimmed by 5 bases and the J gene end by 8 bases; junction bases not matched to a gene: 8. The DNA of the CDR3 is TGTGCCAGCAGTCCGCGACAGGGGGCGAACGGCTACACCTTC. Protein sequence: CASSPRQGANGYTF.

The rearrangement uses TRBV3-1 (or the pseudogene TRBV3-2) and TRBJ2-1; TRBD2 might be the D (6 bases). Germline values: CDR1 LGHDT, CDR2 YNNKEL (reference sequence). With 6 bases removed from V and 9 bases from J, the gap between germline ends came to 12 bases. CDR3 length: 12 residues. The CDR3 coding sequence is TGTGCCAGCAGTCATAACGGGGGTGAGCAGTTCTTC. This gives the protein CASSHNGGEQFF.

The chain employs TRBV4-1 and TRBJ1-6; TRBD1 matches at 7 bases. The CDR3 runs to 13 residues. V lost 3 bases to trimming and J lost 14 bases; unmatched junction nucleotides: 7. From germline, CDR1 is MGHRA and CDR2 YSYEKL. The CDR3 reads CASSHEGGRALHF. In DNA form, the CDR3 reads TGCGCCAGCAGCCACGAAGGGGGCAGGGCCCTCCACTTT.

The V call is TRBV9, the J call TRBJ1-4, with 7 bases aligning to TRBD1. Looked up from germline, CDR1 is SGDLS and CDR2 is YYNGEE. CDR3 length: 15 amino acids. V lost 3 bases, J lost 7 bases, and 9 bases stayed unmatched. CDR3 nucleotide sequence: TGTGCCAGCAGCGAGGGACAGAGAGTCCCTGAAAAACTGTTTTTT. Its protein product is CASSEGQRVPEKLFF. Drawing the rest from reference TRBV9 and TRBJ1-4, the complete variable domain is DSGVTQTPKHLITATGQRVTLRCSPRSGDLSVYWYQQSLDQGLQFLIQYYNGEERAKGNILERFSAQQFPDLHSELNLSSLELGDSALYFCASSEGQRVPEKLFFGSGTQLSVL.

The chain couples TRBV28 to TRBJ1-1; 10 bases agree with TRBD1. CDR3 size: 15 residues. Germline V gives CDR1 MDHEN, CDR2 SYDVKM. After removal of 8 bases from V and 5 bases from J, the junction contained 11 bases not matched to a gene. CDR3 bases: TGTGCCAGCTGTCTGGGGGACAGGGGAGTTACTGAAGCTTTCTTT. Its translation is CASCLGDRGVTEAFF. The full variable domain, completed using reference TRBV28 and TRBJ1-1, is DVKVTQSSRYLVKRTGEKVFLECVQDMDHENMFWYRQDPGLGLRLIYFSYDVKMKEKGDIPEGYSVSREKKERFSLILESASTNQTSMYLCASCLGDRGVTEAFFGQGTRLTVV.

This chain links TRBV7-2 with TRBJ2-1; the match to TRBD1 covers 7 bases. J gave up 7 bases and V 4 bases, and 10 bases lay outside the gene matches. The V gene's germline CDR1 is SGHTA and CDR2 FQGNSA. The CDR3 is 15 residues long. In DNA form, the CDR3 reads TGTGCCAGCAGCTCCCGGGACAGCCCGGGTAATGAGCAGTTCTTC. As protein: CASSSRDSPGNEQFF.

CDR3 DNA: TGTGCCAGCAGCATCTCCGCCGGGAACCAAGAGACCCAGTACTTC. The encoded protein is CASSISAGNQETQYF. This chain links TRBV7-8 with TRBJ2-5; D is perhaps TRBD2 (5 bases). The CDR3 totals 15 residues. From germline, CDR1 is SGHVS and CDR2 FQNEAQ. V gave up 5 bases and J gave up 0 bases, with 13 bases separating them.